This T cell receptor (beta chain) was profiled in a study of cytomegalovirus exposure and HLA in healthy donors (dated by TCRdb to 2016 to 2017). About the full investigation: An earlier analysis of a few hundred of the donors reported 250 to 350 Gb of sequence data and around 110 million unique TCR beta sequences obtained from 180 million or so T cells. An early release covering approximately 600 HLA-typed donors comprised about 310 gigabases of sequencing data and tens of millions of unique TCR sequences. Among the approximately 400 genotyped donors, around 79% belonged to the genetic ancestry cluster associated with self-reported Caucasian donors. The study aimed to test whether signatures of past pathogen exposure could be identified by cataloging public T cell receptors. The study used immunosequencing to profile the T cell repertoires of 666 subjects and linked those repertoires to cytomegalovirus serostatus. Besides the first cohort of 666 subjects, a separate validation cohort made up of roughly 120 different subjects was used. To predict cytomegalovirus infection status, the study combined high-throughput TCR immunosequencing, statistical association of individual TCRs with disease status, and machine learning. In a later analysis, previously published TCR beta repertoires from about 670 donors were re-analyzed and high-resolution HLA genotyping was added so that TCR occurrence patterns could be studied. Rather than using new phenotypic data, the later analysis identified candidate immune exposures from TCR beta sequences and from how often those sequences occurred across donors. In an earlier analysis of several hundred of the donors, high-throughput TCR beta sequencing was used to judge whether each TCR beta V gene segment behaved as functional or pseudogenic. Donor age, sex, ethnicity and CMV serostatus were compiled together with the repertoire data. In a later genetic analysis, genome-wide SNP genotypes for about three fifths of the 666 donors were used, and that subset was treated as a discovery cohort. All discovery cohort repertoires had been generated using a single sequencing platform. Both class I and class II loci were covered by HLA typing, at four-digit resolution. The number of typed donors differed by locus: roughly 629-630 for A, B, C, DRB1 and DQB1; approximately 530 for DQA1; 606 for DPA1; and around 450 for DPB1. Four to six DR-DQ haplotypes were handled as single units for association and clustering, since linkage in the cohort was strong. Among approximately 370 genotyped donors of the cohort, an average of approximately 240,000 unique TCR beta nucleotide sequences was sequenced per donor, of which about 19% were non-productive.

The study at large found these results: In a later analysis, HLA-associated TCR beta chains were found to be more clonally expanded and to have lower generation probabilities than equally common non-associated chains. Linkage disequilibrium might explain the correlated functional status among segregating V segments, but an unknown experimental factor could not be excluded. A further reported finding was that TCR beta sequences accurately predicted the HLA-A and HLA-B alleles for most subjects in the first cohort. The study gave a list of some 150 TCR beta chains associated with cytomegalovirus. Broadly in line with IMGT annotations, most TCR beta V segments showed up in productive rearrangements about 87% or about 30% of the time in an earlier analysis of approximately 600 of the donors. Some IMGT-functional V segments, including TRBV6-2 and TRBV6-3, could not be distinguished by the 87-base-pair reads and were therefore excluded. The sequencing pipeline was judged likely to have produced a cluster of highly shared sequence variants as a technical artifact. Immune exposure information for the cohort was limited to CMV serostatus. When HLA alleles, especially DR and DQ, strongly co-occurred, TCR associations were difficult to assign to individual alleles. Across donors, most TCR sequences were observed very rarely, whereas some public TCRs were present in many individuals. According to a later analysis, TCR association rates differed among HLA loci, with DRB1 alleles showing the most associated TCRs and HLA-C alleles showing the fewest. Because HLA typing was missing for some donors at each locus, association tests included only the typed subset. A later analysis found that most CMV-associated TCR beta chains appeared HLA-restricted, with HLA associations seemingly driven largely by CMV exposure. The authors suggested that the approach could potentially be generalized to other disease states and immunological phenotypes. A later analysis reported that several top co-occurrence clusters appeared linked to parvovirus B19, influenza, CMV and Epstein-Barr virus. Cytomegalovirus status was reported to be diagnosed by the classifier with high specificity and sensitivity in both the original and validation cohorts. An association between a missense DCLRE1C variant and V-gene and J-gene trimming of TCR beta chains was found in a later genetic analysis and replicated in an independent cohort. In a later analysis, 15,000 to 20,000 TCR beta sequences were associated with specific HLA alleles at a false discovery rate of 0.05. Sequencing depth was assumed to be roughly uniform across donors in the presence/absence analyses, though that assumption may not hold. Compared with the roughly 670-donor mean, donors in an Asian-associated ancestry cluster had fewer N-insertions in productive TCRs, according to a later genetic analysis. The cohort was sequenced for TCR beta chains only, and without alpha or paired-chain data the features that could be detected were limited. Three of the identified cytomegalovirus-associated TCR beta chains were confirmed in vitro to be specific for cytomegalovirus antigens. Because counts were too low, some 17 rarely observed V segments, including chromosome 9 orphons, were left out of the earlier analysis of 587 of the donors.

The library was produced with the immunoSEQ multiplex PCR assay. For the multiplex PCR, a mixture combining 60 forward primers for TCR Vbeta segments and 13 reverse primers for TCR Jbeta segments was used. The CDR3 region of rearranged TCR beta genes was amplified from genomic DNA with a multiplex PCR assay. On the Illumina HiSeq System, the amplified TCR beta libraries were sequenced as 87-base-pair reads. From the authors' description of their analysis: In a later analysis, tens of millions of unique TCR beta chains were counted across the approximately 640 repertoires, and roughly 10 million of these chains were shared by at least two donors. To remove PCR and sequencing errors, raw reads were error-corrected and collapsed into unique sequences using a nearest-neighbor algorithm that merged closely related sequences. To assign V, D and J gene segments, CDR3 sequences were aligned to IMGT reference sequences. Each retained sequence needed at least a six-nucleotide match to both a V gene segment and a J gene segment. Rearrangements were called productive when the CDR3 lacked stop codons and stayed in frame with V and J; all others were non-productive. CDR3 was defined according to IMGT convention as the region running from the second conserved V-encoded cysteine to the conserved J-encoded phenylalanine. The earlier analysis of some 580 of the donors excluded any sequence lacking an unambiguous match to a single V gene segment. An earlier analysis of 450 to 650 of the donors called V segments functional above 56.7% productive rearrangements and segregating when the between-donor standard deviation exceeded 5%. A statistical classification framework was developed to diagnose cytomegalovirus status using the catalog of TCR beta chain sequences. In a later analysis, TCR nucleotide sequences were compared against IMGT/GENE-DB human TR gene sequences so that V and J genes could be assigned. A later analysis assigned CDR3 sequences and most-parsimonious VDJ recombination scenarios with the TCRdist pipeline. In a later analysis, every TCR beta chain was defined by the combination of its CDR3 amino acid sequence and its V-gene family, and reads without a unique V-gene family were dropped. A later analysis removed 592 highly shared, low-generation-probability nucleotide sequences to deal with suspected cross-contamination and a sequencing artifact. For each public chain, a later analysis derived a clonal expansion index from normalized ranks of inferred template counts within each repertoire. Generation probabilities in a later analysis came from a VDJ recombination model fitted to out-of-frame rearrangements, and those results were checked against IGoR. Hypergeometric tests were used in a later analysis to score TCR-TCR, TCR-HLA and TCR-CMV co-occurrence, with a repertoire-size bias correction applied to the TCR pairs. In a later analysis, false discovery rates were estimated by permuting HLA or CMV assignments 20 times. In a later analysis, co-occurring TCRs were grouped with DBSCAN, and TCRdist sequence similarity was added when clustering was performed within HLA-allele-positive subsets. Repertoires with fewer than 30,000 or more than 120,000 public chains, plus five repertoires with anomalous nucleotide sharing, were excluded from co-occurrence clustering. TCRdb re-hosts the immuneACCESS table, in-frame sequences only. Its copies lack some clones; in the studies checked, an unresolved V gene accounts for under half of them, and the cause for the rest is not known. The V and J calls and clone size come from that table; D and trimming were worked out from the DNA. Present in this sample are about 160,000 clones, 80% of which were seen just once. About 9.5% of the sample rests with the top ten.

The cohort consisted of fewer than 700 healthy bone marrow donors. At the time of sampling, every cohort member was nominally healthy, though immune exposures that went unrecorded were likely present. The donor was CMV seropositive and belonged to the group of 270 or so seropositive cohort members. A peripheral blood sample was provided by each donor, and peripheral blood mononuclear cells were used for TCR beta sequencing. The Qiagen DNeasy Blood Extraction Kit was used to extract genomic DNA from the blood cell samples. Turning to this clone: It lacks a known antigen. No base quality information exists; no much larger clone differs at one position.

The CDR3 measures 14 amino acids from cysteine to phenylalanine. The entry retains the CDR3 DNA only, 42 bases that are in frame from base 1. Trimming costs V 7 bases and J 0 bases, and their ends lie 11 bases apart. Reading the germline V gene (reference sequence) gives CDR1 SEHNR and CDR2 FQNEAQ. This sequence was found in a man younger than 35 in good health and CMV-seropositive. The sample comprised PBMCs. The chain is assembled from TRBV7-9 and TRBJ2-3, and TRBD1 may be the D gene, going by 5 matching bases. The DNA sequence is given as TGTGCCAGCATCCGGACATCTAGCACAGATACGCAGTATTTT. Its translation is CASIRTSSTDTQYF.